This TCR beta chain was found in a study of control samples from healthy donors and cancer patients (dated by TCRdb to the early 2020s). On this clone itself: The antigen this receptor binds is unknown. Base-call qualities are not available, and no considerably larger clone is one nucleotide away.

Inclusive of the bounding cysteine and phenylalanine, the CDR3 is 13 residues long. The sequence is cut down to CDR3 DNA, 39 bases in frame from base 1. A distance of 10 bases separates the germline ends of V and J, which lose 1 base and 7 bases respectively. As encoded in the germline V gene, CDR1 is SGHVS while CDR2 is FQNEAQ. Receptors were amplified or captured by the immunoSEQ multiplex PCR assay. What TCRdb holds here is the immuneACCESS table cut down to in-frame rearrangements. Part of the clones is not present; checked against another copy, under half of the missing clones reflect an unresolved V gene, and the others are unexplained. For this sample there are about 160,000 clones; 70% to 90% appear just once. The top ten constitute approximately 12% of the sample.

This TCR was recovered from a man aged 25-40 years in good health. Sample: blood. The chain employs TRBV7-8 and TRBJ1-2, with no reliable assignment of the D segment. The bases are TGTGCCAGCAGCTTAGGAGGTCTCAGTGGCTACACCTTC. This yields the protein CASSLGGLSGYTF.